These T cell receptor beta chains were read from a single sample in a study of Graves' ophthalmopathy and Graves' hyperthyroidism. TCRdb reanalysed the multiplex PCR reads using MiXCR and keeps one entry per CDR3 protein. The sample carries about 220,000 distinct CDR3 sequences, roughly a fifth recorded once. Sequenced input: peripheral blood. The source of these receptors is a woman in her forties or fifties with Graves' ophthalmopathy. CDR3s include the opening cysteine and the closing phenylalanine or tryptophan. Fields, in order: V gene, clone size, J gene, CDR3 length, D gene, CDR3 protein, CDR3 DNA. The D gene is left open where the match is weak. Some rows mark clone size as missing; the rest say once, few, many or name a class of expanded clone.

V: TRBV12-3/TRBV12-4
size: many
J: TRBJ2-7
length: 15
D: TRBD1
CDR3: CASSLTGSKVSEQYF
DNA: TGTGCCAGCAGCCTGACAGGGTCTAAGGTTAGCGAGCAGTACTTC

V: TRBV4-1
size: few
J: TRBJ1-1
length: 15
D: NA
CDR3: CASSRPGHQNTEAFF
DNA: TGCGCCAGCAGCCGTCCGGGACACCAGAACACTGAAGCTTTCTTT

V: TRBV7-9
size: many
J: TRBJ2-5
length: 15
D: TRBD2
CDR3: CASSSNLAGVETQYF
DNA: TGTGCCAGCAGCTCGAATCTAGCGGGAGTGGAGACCCAGTACTTC

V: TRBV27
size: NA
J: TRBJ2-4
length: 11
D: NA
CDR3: CASSLGNIQYF
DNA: TGTGCCAGCAGTTTAGGCAACATTCAGTACTTC

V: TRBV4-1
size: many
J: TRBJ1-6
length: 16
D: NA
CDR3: CASSQEGWGIDSPLHF
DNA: TGCGCCAGCAGCCAAGAGGGGTGGGGAATCGATTCACCCCTCCACTTT

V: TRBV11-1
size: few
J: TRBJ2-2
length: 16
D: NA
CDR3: CASSPEGSSNTGELFF
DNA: TGTGCCAGCAGCCCCGAGGGTTCCTCGAACACCGGGGAGCTGTTTTTT

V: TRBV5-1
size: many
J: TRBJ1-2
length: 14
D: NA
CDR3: CASSPGKDFYGYTF
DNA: TGCGCCAGCAGTCCAGGAAAGGACTTCTATGGCTACACCTTC

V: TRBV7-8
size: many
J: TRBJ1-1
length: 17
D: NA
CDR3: CASSLRDTLGWGTEAFF
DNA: TGTGCCAGCAGCTTAAGGGACACTCTAGGGTGGGGCACTGAAGCTTTCTTT

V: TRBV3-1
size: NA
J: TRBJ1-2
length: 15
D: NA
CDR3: CASSQGSGGTYGYTF
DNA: TGTGCCAGCAGCCAAGGTTCGGGCGGGACCTATGGCTACACCTTC

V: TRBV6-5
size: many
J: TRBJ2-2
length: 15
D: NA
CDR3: CASSWAELGIRELFF
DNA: TGTGCCAGCAGTTGGGCGGAACTCGGCATCAGGGAGCTGTTTTTT

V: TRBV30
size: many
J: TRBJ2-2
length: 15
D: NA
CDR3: CAWSVRLALAGELFF
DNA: TGTGCCTGGAGTGTACGTCTAGCGTTGGCCGGGGAGCTGTTTTTT

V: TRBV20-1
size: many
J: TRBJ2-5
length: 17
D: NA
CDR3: CSAREPHREGAGETQYF
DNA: TGCAGTGCTAGAGAGCCCCATCGTGAGGGCGCGGGGGAGACCCAGTACTTC

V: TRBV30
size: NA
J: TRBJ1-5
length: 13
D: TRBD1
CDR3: CAWRGQLDQPQHF
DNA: TGTGCCTGGAGGGGACAGTTAGATCAGCCCCAGCATTTT

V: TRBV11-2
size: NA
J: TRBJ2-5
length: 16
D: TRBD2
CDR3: CASSFLPGSGMETQYF
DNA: TGTGCCAGCAGTTTTCTCCCCGGTAGCGGGATGGAGACCCAGTACTTC

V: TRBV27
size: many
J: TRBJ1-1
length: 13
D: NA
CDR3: CASSPVWNTEAFF
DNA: TGTGCCAGCAGTCCGGTATGGAACACTGAAGCTTTCTTT

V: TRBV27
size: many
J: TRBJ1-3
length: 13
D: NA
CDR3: CASREYSGNTIYF
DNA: TGTGCCAGCAGGGAATACTCTGGAAACACCATATATTTT

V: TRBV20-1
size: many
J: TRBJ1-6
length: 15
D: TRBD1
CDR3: CSARSGTGGNSPLHF
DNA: TGCAGTGCTAGATCGGGGACAGGGGGAAATTCACCCCTCCACTTT

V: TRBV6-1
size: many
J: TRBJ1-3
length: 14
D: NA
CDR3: CASRVQSSGNTIYF
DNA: TGTGCCAGCAGAGTGCAGAGCTCTGGAAACACCATATATTTT

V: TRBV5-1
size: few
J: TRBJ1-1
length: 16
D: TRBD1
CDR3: CASRGDGTGVNTEAFF
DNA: TGCGCCAGCAGAGGAGACGGGACAGGGGTGAACACTGAAGCTTTCTTT

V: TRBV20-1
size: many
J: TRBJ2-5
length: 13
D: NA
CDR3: CSARDGVRETQYF
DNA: TGCAGTGCTAGAGATGGGGTTCGAGAGACCCAGTACTTC

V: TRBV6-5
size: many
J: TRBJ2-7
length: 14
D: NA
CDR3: CASSRFEGPYEQYF
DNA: TGTGCCAGCAGTCGATTTGAGGGACCCTACGAGCAGTACTTC

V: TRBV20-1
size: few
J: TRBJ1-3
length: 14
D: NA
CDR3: CSARLGRGGNTIYF
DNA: TGCAGTGCTAGACTCGGGAGGGGTGGAAACACCATATATTTT

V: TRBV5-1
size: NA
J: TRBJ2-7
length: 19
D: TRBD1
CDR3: CASSLEFGKAGTGTYEQYF
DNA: TGCGCCAGCAGCTTGGAGTTTGGGAAGGCCGGGACAGGGACCTACGAGCAGTACTTC

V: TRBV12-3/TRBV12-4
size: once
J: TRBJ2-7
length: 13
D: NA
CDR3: CASSLLPVGEQYF
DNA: TGTGCCAGCAGTTTGCTGCCGGTGGGGGAGCAGTACTTC

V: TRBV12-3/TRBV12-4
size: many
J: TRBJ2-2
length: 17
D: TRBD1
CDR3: CASSRTTGVHDTGELFF
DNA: TGTGCCAGCAGTAGAACGACAGGGGTTCATGACACCGGGGAGCTGTTTTTT

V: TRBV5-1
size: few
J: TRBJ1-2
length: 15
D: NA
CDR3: CASSLGPGTRNGYTF
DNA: TGCGCCAGCAGCTTGGGGCCGGGAACCCGGAATGGCTACACCTTC

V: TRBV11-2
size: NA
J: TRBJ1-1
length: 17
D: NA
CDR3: CASSLSHISPGRTEAFF
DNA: TGTGCCAGCAGCTTATCCCATATTAGTCCAGGGAGAACTGAAGCTTTCTTT

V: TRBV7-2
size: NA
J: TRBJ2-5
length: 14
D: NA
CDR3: CASSLGGNKETQYF
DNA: TGTGCCAGCAGCTTAGGGGGGAATAAAGAGACCCAGTACTTC

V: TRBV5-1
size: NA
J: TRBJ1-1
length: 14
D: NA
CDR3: CASSAGQPNTEAFF
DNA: TGCGCCAGCAGCGCTGGACAGCCGAACACTGAAGCTTTCTTT

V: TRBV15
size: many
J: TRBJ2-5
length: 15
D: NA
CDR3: CATSRDYSGKETQYF
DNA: TGTGCCACCAGCAGAGATTATAGCGGAAAGGAGACCCAGTACTTC

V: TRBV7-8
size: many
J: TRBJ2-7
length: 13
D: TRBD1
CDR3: CASRQGDSYEQYF
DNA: TGTGCCAGCAGGCAGGGGGATTCCTACGAGCAGTACTTC

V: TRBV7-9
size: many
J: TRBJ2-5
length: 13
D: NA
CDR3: CASSSTPEETQYF
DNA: TGTGCCAGCAGCTCGACCCCTGAAGAGACCCAGTACTTC

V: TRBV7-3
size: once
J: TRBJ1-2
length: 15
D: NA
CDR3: CASSLIGGVGYGYTF
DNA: TGTGCCAGCAGCTTAATCGGGGGCGTGGGCTATGGCTACACCTTC

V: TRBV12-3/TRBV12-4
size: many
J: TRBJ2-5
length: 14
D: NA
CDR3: CASSFRDGRETQYF
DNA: TGTGCCAGCAGTTTCCGAGACGGAAGGGAGACCCAGTACTTC

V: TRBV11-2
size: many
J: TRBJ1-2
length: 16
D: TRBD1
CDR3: CASSLKTPGQTYGYTF
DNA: TGTGCCAGCAGCCTCAAAACACCGGGACAGACCTATGGCTACACCTTC

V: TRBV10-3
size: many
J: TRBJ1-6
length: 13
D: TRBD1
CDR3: CAIRGQADSPLHF
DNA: TGTGCCATCAGAGGACAGGCGGATTCACCCCTCCACTTT

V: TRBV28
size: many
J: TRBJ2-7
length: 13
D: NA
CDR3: CASRRFLSYEQYF
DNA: TGTGCCAGCAGACGTTTTCTCTCCTACGAGCAGTACTTC

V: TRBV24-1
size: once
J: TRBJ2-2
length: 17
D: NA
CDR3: CATSDSSGPSVSGELFF
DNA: TGTGCCACCAGTGACTCGTCGGGACCGTCCGTTTCCGGGGAGCTGTTTTTT

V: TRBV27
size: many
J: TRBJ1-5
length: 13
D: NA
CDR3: CASRTASNQPQHF
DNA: TGTGCCAGCAGAACGGCCAGCAATCAGCCCCAGCATTTT

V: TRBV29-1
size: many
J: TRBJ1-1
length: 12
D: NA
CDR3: CSAGPLGTEAFF
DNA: TGCAGCGCTGGACCTCTTGGCACTGAAGCTTTCTTT

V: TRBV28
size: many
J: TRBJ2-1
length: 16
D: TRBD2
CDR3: CASSSGTSETKNEQFF
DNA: TGTGCCAGCAGTTCGGGGACTAGCGAGACTAAAAATGAGCAGTTCTTC

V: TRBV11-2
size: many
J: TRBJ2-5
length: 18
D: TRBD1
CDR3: CASSRLGVTGGKMETQYF
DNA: TGTGCCAGCAGCCGCTTGGGTGTAACAGGGGGCAAGATGGAGACCCAGTACTTC

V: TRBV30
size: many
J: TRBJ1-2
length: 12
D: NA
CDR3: CAWSPGGRGYTF
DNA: TGTGCCTGGAGTCCGGGGGGTCGGGGCTACACCTTC

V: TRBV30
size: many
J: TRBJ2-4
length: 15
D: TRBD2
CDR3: CAWSVGRGPKNIQYF
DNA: TGTGCCTGGAGTGTAGGGAGGGGACCCAAAAACATTCAGTACTTC

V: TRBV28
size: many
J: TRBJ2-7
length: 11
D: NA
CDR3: CASRSPREQYF
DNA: TGTGCCAGCAGGTCTCCTCGCGAGCAGTACTTC

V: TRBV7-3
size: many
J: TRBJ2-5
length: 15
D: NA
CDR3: CASSLNGGSQETQYF
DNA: TGTGCCAGCAGCTTAAATGGGGGCAGTCAAGAGACCCAGTACTTC

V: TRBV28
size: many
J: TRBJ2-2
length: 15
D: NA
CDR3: CASSLQGTNTGELFF
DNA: TGTGCCAGCAGCCTACAGGGTACGAACACCGGGGAGCTGTTTTTT

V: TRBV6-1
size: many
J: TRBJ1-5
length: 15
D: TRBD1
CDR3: CASRAEGAGHQPQHF
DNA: TGTGCCAGCAGAGCCGAGGGGGCAGGCCATCAGCCCCAGCATTTT

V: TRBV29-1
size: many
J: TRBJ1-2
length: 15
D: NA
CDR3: CSVEDSLDSRGGYTF
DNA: TGCAGCGTTGAAGATAGTCTAGACAGCCGTGGAGGCTACACCTTC

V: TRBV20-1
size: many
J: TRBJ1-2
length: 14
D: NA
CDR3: CSANPSEIFYGYTF
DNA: TGCAGTGCTAACCCTTCAGAGATATTCTATGGCTACACCTTC

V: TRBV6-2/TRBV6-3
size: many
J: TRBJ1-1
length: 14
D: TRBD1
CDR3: CASSYLGDSTEAFF
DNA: TGTGCCAGCAGTTACCTCGGGGACAGCACTGAAGCTTTCTTT

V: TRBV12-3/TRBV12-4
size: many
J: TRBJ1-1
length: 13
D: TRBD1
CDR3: CASSWDRNTEAFF
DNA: TGTGCCAGCAGTTGGGACAGGAACACTGAAGCTTTCTTT

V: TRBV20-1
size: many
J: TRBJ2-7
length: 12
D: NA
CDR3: CSARGENYEQYF
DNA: TGCAGTGCTAGAGGGGAAAACTACGAGCAGTACTTC

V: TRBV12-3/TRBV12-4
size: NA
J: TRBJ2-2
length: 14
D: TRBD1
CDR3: CASRWGQVTGELFF
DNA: TGTGCCAGCAGGTGGGGACAGGTCACCGGGGAGCTGTTTTTT

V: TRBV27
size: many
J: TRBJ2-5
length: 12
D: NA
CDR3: CASSTGARAQYF
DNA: TGTGCCAGCAGTACTGGGGCCCGGGCCCAGTACTTC

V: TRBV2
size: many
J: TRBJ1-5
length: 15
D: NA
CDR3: CASSEIGHSNQPQHF
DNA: TGTGCCAGCAGTGAAATAGGACATAGCAATCAGCCCCAGCATTTT

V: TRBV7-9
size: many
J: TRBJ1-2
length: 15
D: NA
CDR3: CASSSATDSLYGYTF
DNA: TGTGCCAGCAGCTCCGCTACGGACAGCCTCTATGGCTACACCTTC